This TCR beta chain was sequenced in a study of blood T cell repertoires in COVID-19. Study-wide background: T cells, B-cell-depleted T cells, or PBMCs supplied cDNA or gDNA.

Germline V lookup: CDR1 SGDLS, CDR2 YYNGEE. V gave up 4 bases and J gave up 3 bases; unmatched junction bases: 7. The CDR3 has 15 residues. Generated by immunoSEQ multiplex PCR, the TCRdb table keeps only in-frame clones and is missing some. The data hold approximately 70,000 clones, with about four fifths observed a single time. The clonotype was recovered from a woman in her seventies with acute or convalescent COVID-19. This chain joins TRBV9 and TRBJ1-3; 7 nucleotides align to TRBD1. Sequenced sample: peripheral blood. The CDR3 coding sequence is TGTGCCAGCAGCCCCACAGGGGCGAATGGAAACACCATATATTTT. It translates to CASSPTGANGNTIYF.